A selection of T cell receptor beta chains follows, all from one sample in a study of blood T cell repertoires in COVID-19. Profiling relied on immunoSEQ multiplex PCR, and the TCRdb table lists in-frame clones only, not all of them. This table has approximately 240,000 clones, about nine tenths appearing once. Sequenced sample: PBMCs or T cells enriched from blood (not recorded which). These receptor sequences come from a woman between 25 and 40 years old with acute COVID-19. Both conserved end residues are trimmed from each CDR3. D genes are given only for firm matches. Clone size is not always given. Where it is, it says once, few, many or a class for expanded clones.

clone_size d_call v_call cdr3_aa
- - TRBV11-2 ASSPGGPRYT
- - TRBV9 ASSGPPGMPQH
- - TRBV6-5 ASSYSRSGETQY
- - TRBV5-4 ASSLGGASGGEAF
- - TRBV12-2 ASRLEHRDRYEQY
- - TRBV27 ASYRRGDYEQY
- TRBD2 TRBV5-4 ASSLGLAGGYTGELF
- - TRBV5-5 ASSSDLTYEQY
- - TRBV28 ASSAPDKHEQY
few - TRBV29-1 SGGTGANTEAF
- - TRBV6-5 ASRQGTFSSYEQY
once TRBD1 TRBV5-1 ASSVTGTGGTETQY
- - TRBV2 ASSDDIGFNNEQF
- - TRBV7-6 ASSPSLGDTQY
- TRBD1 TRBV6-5 ASRDRQGRAEAF
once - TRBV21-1 ASIQPPRPGQGIGNTEAF
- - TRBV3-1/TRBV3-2 ASSQVPLGGYEQY
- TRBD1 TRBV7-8 ASSFSVRTGANQPQH
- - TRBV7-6 ASSLGGGIGQPQH
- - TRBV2 ASGRPNTRSEQY
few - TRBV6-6 ASSLPAVSDNSPLH
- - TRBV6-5 ASNPAQGYEQY
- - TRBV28 ASSPSGLPPDTQY
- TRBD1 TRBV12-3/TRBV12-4 ASSKTGEGELF
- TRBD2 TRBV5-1 ASSFQESGGGEQY
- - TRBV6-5 ASKGSGNTIY
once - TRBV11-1 ASSLNTRGTEAF
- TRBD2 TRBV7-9 ASSAGEGTGELF
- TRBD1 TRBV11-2 ASSSGGTGGWNTEAF
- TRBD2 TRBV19 ASSISWTSGGVRRTQY
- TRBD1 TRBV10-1 ASSERQTGAAYEQY
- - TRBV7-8 ASSTWASRTYEQY
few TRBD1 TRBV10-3 AISRTGGEVNEQF
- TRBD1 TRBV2 ASSAFLSPTGSTEAF
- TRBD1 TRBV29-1 SVKTGGSGYT
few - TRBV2 ASSVRGNSNQPQH
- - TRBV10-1 ASSESAGPTIQETQY
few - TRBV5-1 ASSFGQGRGEQY